This T cell receptor (beta chain) was obtained from a study of beta chain features in type 1 diabetes. The sequenced template was cDNA made from the entire isolated RNA. The assay was immunoSEQ multiplex PCR, and TCRdb's table has in-frame clones only and misses some. The sample includes about 350,000 clones, about 19% of them seen just once. Trimming removed 6 bases from V and 0 bases from J; junction bases left unmatched: 5. CDR3 length equals 15 residues. CDR1 and CDR2 (germline): SNHLY, FYNNEI. The chain combines TRBV2 with TRBJ1-5, with 7 bases lining up with TRBD1. What was sequenced was naive CD4+ T cells from blood. The source of this sequence is a woman under 30 in good health. The CDR3, as DNA: TGTGCCAGCAGGAAGGGGGCCGGTAGCAATCAGCCCCAGCATTTT. Protein: CASRKGAGSNQPQHF.